This T cell receptor (beta chain) emerged from a study of blood T cell repertoires in COVID-19. The overall study: There were acute and convalescent COVID-19 samples, and they came from the United States, Italy and Spain.

This clone was seen more than once but under ten times. Germline CDR1 reads MDHEN; CDR2 reads SYDVKM. CDR3 length: 15 residues. V lost 6 bases to trimming and J lost 2 bases; unmatched junction nucleotides: 9. Per the study methods: Estimation of nucleated cell counts relied on the amplification of reference gene primers. The repertoire was sequenced with immunoSEQ multiplex PCR; TCRdb's copy has only in-frame clones and lacks some. V, J and clone size were drawn from that table, and D and trimming were deduced from the DNA. The table has tens of thousands of clones, 72% seen once. Those enrolled, adults aged 18 to 89 years, came from 20 to 25 US areas.

The TCR comes from a woman aged 60 to 75 who had been exposed to COVID-19. Input material: PBMCs or T cells enriched from blood (not recorded which). The rearrangement links TRBV28 to TRBJ2-7, with 8 bases lining up with TRBD2. The CDR3 sequence is CASRALSGGTYEQYF. CDR3 nucleotides: TGTGCCAGCAGGGCCCTTTCGGGGGGGACCTACGAGCAGTACTTC.